The count of the clone carrying this T cell receptor beta chain is one. Methods used by the authors: For nucleated cells, counts were estimated from reference gene primer amplification. Some clones are missing from TCRdb's copy, which holds only in-frame ones; the method was immunoSEQ multiplex PCR. That table supplies the V and J calls and clone size; D and trimming were determined from the DNA. Of 90,000 to 150,000 clones in the sample, about three quarters are singletons; the top ten hold approximately 0.79%. Trimming took 4 bases from V and 5 from J; bases not matched to a gene: 8. Germline V lookup: CDR1 MNHEY, CDR2 SMNVEV (reference sequence). There are 15 residues in the CDR3. This sample is drawn from a study of blood T cell repertoires in COVID-19. Turning to the study itself: COVID-19 samples from acute and convalescent phases originated in the United States, Italy and Spain. Sources were T cells, B-cell-depleted T cells, or PBMCs; the material itself was cDNA or gDNA.

The clonotype originates from a human donor with acute or convalescent COVID-19. The donor label of this sample is uncertain. J is TRBJ1-1 and V is TRBV27, with 9 positions matching TRBD1. The sample taken for sequencing was peripheral blood. In DNA, the CDR3 is TGTGCCAGCAGTTCCGCGGGACAGGGAAAAACTGAAGCTTTCTTT. Translating it yields CASSSAGQGKTEAFF.